In its sample, the clone carrying this T cell receptor (beta chain) is medium-sized. Via MiXCR, TCRdb re-called the PCR reads, giving one row per CDR3 protein. The sample has nearly 20,000 distinct CDR3 sequences; under 50% are singletons. The sample is drawn from a study of tumor-infiltrating lymphocytes in oesophageal squamous cell carcinoma. The CDR3 is 15 residues long. The germline gives CDR1 ENHRY, CDR2 SYGVKD. With 4 bases clipped from V and 2 bases from J, the junction kept 5 bases outside the gene matches. Sample: blood. The chain joins TRBV10-3 to TRBJ2-3; the match to TRBD2 covers 8 bases. This clonotype was sampled from a male donor with esophageal squamous cell carcinoma. CDR3 coding DNA: TGTGCCATCAGTGCCTGGACTAGCTACACAGATACGCAGTATTTT. Translating it yields CAISAWTSYTDTQYF.